This entry concerns a single TCR beta chain. Its antigen is unknown. The input lacks base qualities; no much larger clone sits a single base away. This record comes from a study of blood T cell repertoires in COVID-19 (dated by TCRdb to 2018 to 2021). Regarding the study in general: The collaborator samples originated in the United States, Italy and Spain and spanned the acute and convalescent phases of COVID-19. The samples were drawn from two sources: the first 160 participants of the ongoing ImmuneRACE study, and approximately 1,300 subjects contributed by 6 global collaborators. The prospective study material was composed of cDNA or gDNA derived from T cells, B-cell-depleted T cells, or PBMCs. The repertoires were released in a freely available public database meant as a resource for research on the immune response to SARS-CoV-2. The sample metadata nearly always contained a de-identified subject ID, COVID-19 status, age in years and sex. The dataset comprised deeply sampled blood TCRbeta repertoires from subjects exposed to, actively infected with, or recovered from COVID-19. HLA class I and class II types, where available, came from metadata supplied by the sample provider rather than from assay-based typing.

TCRbeta CDR3 regions were amplified from genomic DNA by means of the immunoSEQ Assay, a bias-controlled multiplex PCR. Per the source publication's procedure: The number of nucleated cells in each sample was estimated from the amplification of reference gene primers within the assay. To quantify the absolute abundance of each unique TCRbeta CDR3 rearrangement, sequence reads were collapsed and filtered. Productive Simpson clonality was computed per sample as the square root of Simpson's diversity index over productive rearrangements. The immuneACCESS repertoire file appears here via TCRdb, limited to in-frame rearrangements. These files lack a portion of the clones; in checked studies, under half of the deficit traces to unresolved V genes, and the cause of the others is not known. V, J and clone size were drawn from that table, and D and trimming were deduced from the DNA. Recorded for this sample are some 200,000 clones; around 81% of them occurred a single time. The ten largest clones represent 5.5% to 7% of the sample.

The germline V gene (reference sequence) sets CDR1 to LNHDA and CDR2 to SQIVND. Inclusive of the bounding cysteine and phenylalanine, the CDR3 is 15 residues long. The entry retains the CDR3 DNA only, 45 bases that are in frame from base 1. Here V drops 5 bases and J drops 8 bases, and the junction holds 7 bases not matched to any gene. Whole blood was collected in K2EDTA tubes by collaborating institutions according to the institutions' own protocols. For TCRbeta analysis, collaborators shipped samples as frozen whole blood, isolated PBMCs, or DNA extracted from either of those sample types. Broader findings and caveats from the paper: How much clinical and demographic metadata was included differed by source and by participant, and the metadata was provided uncurated.

Sequencing input: peripheral blood. The chain is encoded by TRBV19 joined to TRBJ2-1; 12 junctional bases match TRBD2. The TCR comes from a woman in her seventies with acute or convalescent COVID-19. The CDR3 here reads CASSDSTSGSYEQFF. The nucleotide sequence reads TGTGCCAGTAGTGATTCGACTAGCGGGAGTTATGAGCAGTTCTTC.